This T cell receptor beta chain appears in the sequencing data of a study of blood T cell repertoires in COVID-19. Study details: The study drew acute and convalescent COVID-19 samples from the United States, Italy and Spain. T cells, B-cell-depleted T cells, or PBMCs supplied cDNA or gDNA.

Authors' methods: The assay estimated nucleated cells by amplifying reference gene primers. This table comes from immunoSEQ multiplex PCR, and its TCRdb copy is limited to in-frame clones, with some not included. V, J and clone size were drawn from that table, and D and trimming were deduced from the DNA. The sample lists 300,000 to 400,000 clones, 80% to 90% occurring once. The CDR3 runs to 16 residues. Germline V CDR1 and CDR2: MDHEN, SYDVKM. After removal of 5 bases from V and 1 base from J, the junction contained 9 bases not matched to a gene. The sample consisted of PBMCs or T cells enriched from blood (not recorded which). The chain couples TRBV28 to TRBJ2-7; 9 bases agree with TRBD1. The TCR sequence derives from a young man who had recovered from COVID-19. In DNA, the CDR3 is TGTGCCAGCAGTGCGGGACAGGGCGGTTGGTCCTACGAGCAGTACTTC. Its protein is CASSAGQGGWSYEQYF.